This T cell receptor (beta chain) was recorded in a study of blood T cell repertoires in COVID-19. At the level of the study: Both acute and convalescent COVID-19 samples were obtained from the United States, Italy and Spain.

Trimming removed 7 bases from V and 0 bases from J; junction bases left unmatched: 4. There are 15 residues in the CDR3. The V gene's germline CDR1 is LNHDA and CDR2 SQIVND (reference sequence). Sequencing was performed with immunoSEQ multiplex PCR; in TCRdb, only in-frame clones are kept and a portion is missing. The top ten hold roughly 1.5% of the sample, which has 160,000 or so clones, about 87% seen once. The specimen sequenced was peripheral blood. The TCR was taken from a woman in her fifties or sixties with acute or convalescent COVID-19. J is TRBJ2-1 and V is TRBV19; 9 bases line up with TRBD1. This CDR3 is CASTVGQGSYNEQFF. The CDR3 DNA reads as TGTGCCAGTACCGTGGGACAGGGCTCCTACAATGAGCAGTTCTTC.